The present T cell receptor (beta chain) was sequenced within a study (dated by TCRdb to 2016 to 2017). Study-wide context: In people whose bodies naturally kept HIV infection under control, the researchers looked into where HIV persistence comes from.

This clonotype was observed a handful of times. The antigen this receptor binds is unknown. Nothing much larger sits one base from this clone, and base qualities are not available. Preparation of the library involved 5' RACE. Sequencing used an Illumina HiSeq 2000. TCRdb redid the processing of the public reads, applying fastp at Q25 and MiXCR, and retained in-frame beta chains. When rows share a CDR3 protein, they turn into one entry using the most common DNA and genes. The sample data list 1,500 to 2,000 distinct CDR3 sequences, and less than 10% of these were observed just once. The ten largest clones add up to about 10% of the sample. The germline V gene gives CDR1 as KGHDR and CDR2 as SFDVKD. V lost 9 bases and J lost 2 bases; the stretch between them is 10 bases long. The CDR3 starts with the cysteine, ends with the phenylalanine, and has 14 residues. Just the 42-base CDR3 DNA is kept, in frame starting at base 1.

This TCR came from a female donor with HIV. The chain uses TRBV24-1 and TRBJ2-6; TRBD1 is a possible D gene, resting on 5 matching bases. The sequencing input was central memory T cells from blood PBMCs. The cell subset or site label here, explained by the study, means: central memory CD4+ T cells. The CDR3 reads CATQGRAGANVLTF. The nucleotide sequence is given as TGTGCCACCCAGGGCAGGGCTGGGGCCAACGTCCTGACTTTC.